Shown below are 14 T cell receptor beta chains from a single sample sequenced in a study of T cells in Graves' hyperthyroidism and ophthalmopathy. TCR beta CDR3 region amplification was performed from RNA transcripts. Researchers ran a first-round RT-PCR on the TCR CDR3 using the HTBI primer set. TCRdb analysed the multiplex PCR reads with MiXCR anew, one entry per CDR3 protein. The table lists around 260,000 distinct CDR3 sequences, less than 30% of them singletons. Sequencing was done on a sample of blood. These receptors originate from a man between 40 and 49 years old with Graves' hyperthyroidism that later progressed to Graves' ophthalmopathy.

In this sample, this clonotype turned up many times. CDR3 in DNA: TGTGCCAGCAGCGCGAGACTAGCGGGAGGCTTAGAGACCCAGTACTTC. It codes for CASSARLAGGLETQYF. The chain joins TRBV7-3 to TRBJ2-5; 13 bases are shared with TRBD2. The CDR3 is made up of 16 amino acids. V lost 5 bases, J lost 4 bases, and 7 bases stayed unmatched. Germline V gene sequence: CDR1 SGHTA, CDR2 FQGTGA.

This clonotype was recorded at least ten times. The gene calls are TRBV19 and TRBJ1-1; D is perhaps TRBD1 (6 bases). V was shortened by 3 bases and J by 7 bases, with 15 bases between the two germline ends. This CDR3 region has 14 residues. CDR1 is LNHDA, CDR2 SQIVND, per germline (reference sequence). The CDR3 DNA sequence: TGTGCCAGTAGTATTTGGGCAGGGGAGAGTGAAGCTTTCTTT. This gives the protein CASSIWAGESEAFF.

This clonotype was counted many times. The chain couples TRBV19 to TRBJ2-7; possibly TRBD1 or TRBD2 for D (5 bases each). Trimming removed 6 bases at V and 6 bases at J, with 21 bases between. The germline V gene has CDR1 LNHDA and CDR2 SQIVND (reference sequence). The CDR3 has 15 residues. In nucleotides, the CDR3 is TGTGCCAGTAGCACAAGAAGGGACGGGTCCAGCGAGCAGTACTTC. As protein: CASSTRRDGSSEQYF.

The sample holds many counts of this clonotype. The V gene is TRBV27, the J gene TRBJ1-5; D is unresolved. The CDR3 loop spans 13 amino acids. From germline, CDR1 is MNHEY and CDR2 SMNVEV (reference sequence). Trimming removed 8 bases from V and 9 bases from J, with 17 bases in between. For the CDR3, the DNA is TGTGCCAGCGGTACAGATCCCATCAGGCCCCAGCATTTT. Protein product: CASGTDPIRPQHF.

This clonotype came up many times. The V gene is TRBV24-1, the J gene TRBJ2-7, with 8 bases matching TRBD1. The CDR3 loop spans 15 amino acids. Germline lookup yields CDR1 KGHDR and CDR2 SFDVKD. The V segment lost 3 bases and the J segment 3 bases; nucleotides outside the gene matches: 6. CDR3 sequence reads: CATSDRTGSVYEQYF. The DNA of the CDR3 is TGTGCCACCAGTGATAGGACAGGGAGTGTCTACGAGCAGTACTTC.

This clonotype was observed at least ten times. A junction boundary mismatches the germline segment, possibly from a read error. V is TRBV6-5 and J is TRBJ1-5; D remains unclear. The CDR3 is 12 amino acids. Germline-derived CDR1 and CDR2 are MNHEY and SVGAGI. The CDR3 coding sequence is TGTGCCAGCACTTACAGCAATCAGCCCCAGCATTTT. Amino acids: CASTYSNQPQHF.

This chain connects TRBV20-1 to TRBJ2-7; 8 bases line up with TRBD1. CDR3 length equals 13 residues. J lost 2 bases, V lost 4 bases, and 4 bases had no gene match. Germline CDR1 DFQATT, CDR2 SNEGSKA (reference sequence). This CDR3 reads CSAIRTGTYEQYF. The CDR3 DNA follows: TGCAGTGCTATTAGGACAGGGACCTACGAGCAGTACTTC.

This clonotype was observed at least ten times. The chain is built from TRBV20-1 and TRBJ2-5; 11 bases line up with TRBD1. This CDR3 comprises 15 residues. The V segment lost 5 bases and the J segment 2 bases; nucleotides outside the gene matches: 7. CDR1 is DFQATT and CDR2 is SNEGSKA in the germline V gene (reference sequence). The CDR3 coding sequence is TGCAGTGCTCGACGGGACAGGGGGAGGCAAGAGACCCAGTACTTC. This gives the protein CSARRDRGRQETQYF.

This clonotype was detected only a few times. The rearrangement uses TRBV19 and TRBJ1-1; no reliable D call. CDR1 and CDR2 (germline): LNHDA, SQIVND (reference sequence). Trimming removed 5 bases from V and 1 base from J, with 11 bases in between. The CDR3 runs 14 residues. CDR3 amino acids: CASSWQSGNTEAFF. The DNA for the CDR3 is TGTGCCAGTAGTTGGCAGTCAGGGAACACTGAAGCTTTCTTT.

In its sample, this clonotype was seen many times. The J gene is TRBJ1-1, the V gene TRBV29-1; 8 bases agree with TRBD1. This CDR3 is built from 16 residues. The J segment lost 0 bases and the V segment lost 3 bases, leaving 9 bases of the junction unmatched. From germline, CDR1 is SQVTM and CDR2 ANQGSEA. The CDR3: CSVDSGQGPMNTEAFF. The CDR3 nucleotides read TGCAGCGTTGATTCCGGACAGGGTCCTATGAACACTGAAGCTTTCTTT.

Comment on this clonotype: Its ends do not fully match the called genes, so a read error is possible. V gene TRBV3-1 combines with J gene TRBJ1-2; 7 nucleotides line up with TRBD1. Germline CDR1 is LGHDT and CDR2 is YNNKEL (reference sequence). CDR3 size: 14 residues. The CDR3 reads CASIQVPTGTGYTF. DNA of the CDR3: TGTGCCAGCATCCAAGTCCCGACAGGGACCGGCTACACCTTC. Looking up the rest from reference TRBV3-1 and TRBJ1-2 gives the full variable domain: DTAVSQTPKYLVTQMGNDKSIKCEQNLGHDTMYWYKQDSKKFLKIMFSYNNKELIINETVPNRFSPKSPDKAHLNLHINSLELGDSAVYFCASIQVPTGTGYTFGSGTRLTVV.

This clonotype was counted ten times or more. CDR3 sequence (DNA): TGCAGCGTTCCTCTCAGGGGGCTCCCTGAAGCTTTCTTT. Amino acids: CSVPLRGLPEAFF. V is TRBV29-1 and J is TRBJ1-1; TRBD1 matches 8 bases. Germline CDR1 is SQVTM and CDR2 is ANQGSEA. The CDR3 contains 13 residues. Trimming took 5 bases from V and 6 from J; bases not matched to a gene: 8.

This clonotype was observed once. This chain connects TRBV12-3 or TRBV12-4 to TRBJ2-2; possibly TRBD1 or TRBD2 for D (5 bases each). Trimming stripped 5 bases from V and 4 bases from J, with 14 bases between. The CDR3 runs to 15 residues. The CDR3 DNA sequence: TGTGCCAGCAGTATTAGCGAGGGGCCCACCGGGGAGCTGTTTTTT. Its translation: CASSISEGPTGELFF.

The CDR3: CASSPGGSFYEQYF. CDR3 sequence (DNA): TGTGCCAGCAGTCCAGGGGGTAGTTTCTACGAGCAGTACTTC. The V call is TRBV6-1, the J call TRBJ2-7, with 7 nucleotides matching TRBD1. The J segment lost 3 bases and the V segment lost 5 bases, leaving 7 bases of the junction unmatched. This CDR3 region has 14 residues. Germline V lookup: CDR1 MNHNS, CDR2 SASEGT.